This T cell receptor beta chain was recorded in a study of blood T cell repertoires in COVID-19. Study summary: Sites across the United States, Italy and Spain contributed samples from acute and convalescent COVID-19. Sources were T cells, B-cell-depleted T cells, or PBMCs; the material itself was cDNA or gDNA.

Original processing notes: Quantification of nucleated cells was approximated via reference gene primer amplification. The table came from immunoSEQ multiplex PCR; TCRdb's copy has only in-frame clones and leaves some out. Clonal size and the V and J genes are those of that table, whereas D and trimming came from the DNA. The profile shows around 230,000 clones, about 83% of them singletons. V gave up 2 bases and J gave up 6 bases; unmatched junction bases: 8. Germline V CDR1 and CDR2: SGHTA, FQGNSA. The CDR3 has 17 amino acids. The TCR sequence derives from a woman in her thirties or forties with active or convalescent COVID-19. The chain uses TRBV7-2 and TRBJ2-2, with 11 nucleotides matching TRBD2. The material sequenced was peripheral blood. Here the CDR3 reads CASSLSRSSGGAGELFF. CDR3 in DNA: TGTGCCAGCAGCTTAAGCCGTAGTAGCGGGGGGGCCGGGGAGCTGTTTTTT.